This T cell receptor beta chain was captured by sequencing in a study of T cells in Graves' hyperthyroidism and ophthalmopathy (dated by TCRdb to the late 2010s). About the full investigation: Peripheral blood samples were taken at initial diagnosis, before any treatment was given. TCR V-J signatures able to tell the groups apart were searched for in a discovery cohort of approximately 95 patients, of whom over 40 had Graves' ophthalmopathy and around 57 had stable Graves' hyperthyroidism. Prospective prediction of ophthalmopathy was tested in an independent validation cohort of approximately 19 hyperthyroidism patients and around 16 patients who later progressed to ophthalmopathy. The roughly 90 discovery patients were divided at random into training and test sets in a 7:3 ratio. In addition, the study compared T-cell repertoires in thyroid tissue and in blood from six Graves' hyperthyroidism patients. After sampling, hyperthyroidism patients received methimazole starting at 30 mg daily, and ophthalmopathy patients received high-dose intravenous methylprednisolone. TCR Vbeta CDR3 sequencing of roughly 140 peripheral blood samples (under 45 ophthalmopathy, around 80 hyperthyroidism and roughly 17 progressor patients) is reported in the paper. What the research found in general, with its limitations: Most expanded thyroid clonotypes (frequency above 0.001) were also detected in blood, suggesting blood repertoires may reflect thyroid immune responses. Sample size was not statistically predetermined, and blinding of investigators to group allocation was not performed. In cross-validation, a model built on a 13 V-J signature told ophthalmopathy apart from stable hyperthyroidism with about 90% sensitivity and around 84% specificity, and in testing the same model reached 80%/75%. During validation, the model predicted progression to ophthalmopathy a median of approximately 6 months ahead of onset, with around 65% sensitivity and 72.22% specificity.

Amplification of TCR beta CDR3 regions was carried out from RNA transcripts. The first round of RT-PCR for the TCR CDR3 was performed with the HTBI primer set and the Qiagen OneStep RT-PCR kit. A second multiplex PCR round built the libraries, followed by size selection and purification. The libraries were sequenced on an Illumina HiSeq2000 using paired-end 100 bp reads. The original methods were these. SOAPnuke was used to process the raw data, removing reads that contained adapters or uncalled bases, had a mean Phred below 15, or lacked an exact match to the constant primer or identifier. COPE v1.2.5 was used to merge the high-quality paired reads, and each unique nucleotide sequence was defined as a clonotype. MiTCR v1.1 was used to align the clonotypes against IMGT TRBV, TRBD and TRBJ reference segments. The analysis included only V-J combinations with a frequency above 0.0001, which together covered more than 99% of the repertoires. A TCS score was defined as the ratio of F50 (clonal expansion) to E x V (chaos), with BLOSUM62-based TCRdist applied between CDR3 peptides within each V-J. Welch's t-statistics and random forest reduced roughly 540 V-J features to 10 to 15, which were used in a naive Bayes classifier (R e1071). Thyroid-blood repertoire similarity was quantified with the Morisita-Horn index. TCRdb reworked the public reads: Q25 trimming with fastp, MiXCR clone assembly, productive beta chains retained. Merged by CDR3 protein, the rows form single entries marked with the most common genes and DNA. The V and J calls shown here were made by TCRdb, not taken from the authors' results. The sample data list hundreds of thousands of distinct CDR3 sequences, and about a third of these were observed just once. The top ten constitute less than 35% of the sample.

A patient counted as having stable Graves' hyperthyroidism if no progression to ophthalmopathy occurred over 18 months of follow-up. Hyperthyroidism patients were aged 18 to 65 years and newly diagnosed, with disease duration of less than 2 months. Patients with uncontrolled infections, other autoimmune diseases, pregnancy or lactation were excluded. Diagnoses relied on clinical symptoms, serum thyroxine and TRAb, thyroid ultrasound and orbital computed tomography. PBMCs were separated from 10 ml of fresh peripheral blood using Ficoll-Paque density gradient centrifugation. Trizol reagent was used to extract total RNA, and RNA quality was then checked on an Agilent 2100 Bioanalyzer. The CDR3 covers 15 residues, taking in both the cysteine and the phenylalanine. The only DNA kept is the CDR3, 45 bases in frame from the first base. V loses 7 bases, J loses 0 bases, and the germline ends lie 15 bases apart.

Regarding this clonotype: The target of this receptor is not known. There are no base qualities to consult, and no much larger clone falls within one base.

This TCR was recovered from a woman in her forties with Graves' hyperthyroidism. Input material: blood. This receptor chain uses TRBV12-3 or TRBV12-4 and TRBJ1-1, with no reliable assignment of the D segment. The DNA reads TGTGCCAGCACCTATTGGGCCACTCTGAACACTGAAGCTTTCTTT. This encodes CASTYWATLNTEAFF.